These T cell receptor beta chains were read from a single sample in a study of T cell repertoires in cytomegalovirus infection. TCRdb called the reads again in MiXCR, with one record for every CDR3 protein. The profile shows about 490,000 distinct CDR3 sequences, approximately 10% of them singletons. Sequenced input: PBMCs. The receptors shown here come from a human donor in good health (CMV status not recorded). Some clones in this sample may be carry-over from other donors' samples. The CDR3 runs from the conserved cysteine through the conserved F or W.

TRBV7-9 CASSLYRGEGYGYTF
TRBV6-5 CASSRTGGSGNTIYF
TRBV6-6 CASSYSTGQRSYEQYF
TRBV20-1 CSARDWLAEPRRSYNEQFF
TRBV15 CATSRGGFQETQYF
TRBV6-6 CASLEGMSNQPQHF
TRBV10-2 CASSEDGGSSYNEQFF
TRBV7-6 CASSLVGERTEAFF
TRBV4-2 CASSQVGYEQYF
TRBV6-1 CASSDPMGPHSPNEQFF
TRBV7-9 CASSLTSERAGETQYF
TRBV18 CASSPPNQGRDIQYF
TRBV6-1 CASSSYLRAGPTNEKLFF
TRBV7-2 CASSLRLVGVGGELFF
TRBV12-3/TRBV12-4 CASSLGEEKLFF
TRBV20-1 CSVPGSTNEKLFF